The source of this TCR beta chain is a study of CD8 T cells in ankylosing spondylitis. Findings and limits, study-wide: Some of the motif variants had earlier been found in reactive arthritis patients' fluid and blood. Roughly eight highly homologous variants made up a TCR beta motif that seemed to typify ankylosing spondylitis blood. Within matched ankylosing spondylitis synovial fluid, disease-linked clones were reportedly significantly enriched. Disease-linked clones were found to be CD8+ and relatively rare in peripheral blood.

This clonotype has more than one count but fewer than ten. Its antigen remains unidentified. Researchers built TCR beta libraries using quantitative 5'-RACE with molecular barcodes. TCRdb used MiXCR to reprocess the 5' RACE reads, holding one entry per CDR3 protein. Here the sample spans hundreds of thousands of distinct CDR3 sequences, about a sixth being singletons. Trimming stripped 3 bases from V and 0 bases from J, with 6 bases between. The CDR3 is 13 amino acids. From germline, CDR1 is GTSNPN and CDR2 SVGIG (reference sequence). Input material: blood, either unsorted or a sorted T cell fraction (not recorded which). This receptor was obtained from a male donor with ankylosing spondylitis. This chain joins TRBV30 and TRBJ1-5; D call uncertain. CDR3 residues: CAWSQDSNQPQHF. In nucleotides, the CDR3 is TGTGCCTGGAGCCAGGATAGCAATCAGCCCCAGCATTTT.